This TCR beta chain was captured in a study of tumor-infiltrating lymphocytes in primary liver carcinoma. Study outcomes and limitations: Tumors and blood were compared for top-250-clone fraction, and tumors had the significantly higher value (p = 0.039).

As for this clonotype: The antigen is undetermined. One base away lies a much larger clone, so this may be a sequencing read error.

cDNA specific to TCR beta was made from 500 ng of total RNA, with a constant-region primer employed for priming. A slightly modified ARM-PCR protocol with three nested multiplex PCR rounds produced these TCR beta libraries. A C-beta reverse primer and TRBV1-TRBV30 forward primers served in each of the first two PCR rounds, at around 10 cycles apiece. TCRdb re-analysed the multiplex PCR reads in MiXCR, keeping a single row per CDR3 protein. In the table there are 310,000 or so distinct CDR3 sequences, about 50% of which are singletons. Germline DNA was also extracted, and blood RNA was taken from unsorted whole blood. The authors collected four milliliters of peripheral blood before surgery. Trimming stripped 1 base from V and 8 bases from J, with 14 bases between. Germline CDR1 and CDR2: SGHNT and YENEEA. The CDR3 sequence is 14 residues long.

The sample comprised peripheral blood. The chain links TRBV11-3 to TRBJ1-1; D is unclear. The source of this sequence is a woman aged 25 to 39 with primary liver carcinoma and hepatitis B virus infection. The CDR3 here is CASSLAMSSREAFF. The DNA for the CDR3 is TGTGCCAGCAGCTTAGCTATGAGCAGCCGGGAAGCTTTCTTT.